This TCR beta chain appears in the sequencing data of a study of cytomegalovirus exposure and HLA in healthy donors. Study results and caveats: The tendency of first-cohort TCR clusters to co-occur in the 90 to 150 validation repertoires emerged from a later analysis. Whilst most TCR sequences proved rare, a subset of public TCRs occurred across many donors. Three of the chains that were CMV-associated were confirmed in vitro to be specific for CMV antigens. Cytomegalovirus-associated status was assigned to approximately 160 TCR beta chains.

Points on this clone: Antigen specificity is unknown.

The method was immunoSEQ multiplex PCR; TCRdb's version includes in-frame clones alone and lacks a portion of them. The sample records 250,000 to 400,000 clones, about nine tenths being singletons. Between the trimmed V and J ends, which lost 2 bases and 5 bases, there was a span of 10 bases. The CDR3 loop spans 14 amino acids. Germline CDR1 MDHEN, CDR2 SYDVKM. This chain joins TRBV28 and TRBJ1-5; D remains ambiguous. The specimen was PBMCs. The receptor was isolated from a woman aged 25 to 39 in good health and CMV-seropositive. CDR3 amino acids: CASSLMMEDQPQHF. The CDR3 coding sequence is TGTGCCAGCAGTTTAATGATGGAGGATCAGCCCCAGCATTTT.